This section outlines one T cell receptor beta chain sequence together with its context. This CDR3 region has 13 residues. V gave up 3 bases and J gave up 5 bases, with 10 bases separating them. The sample belongs to a study of blood T cell repertoires in COVID-19. Overall study context: The United States, Italy and Spain supplied acute and convalescent COVID-19 samples. T cells, B-cell-depleted T cells, or PBMCs provided the cDNA or gDNA that served as material.

Authors' data handling: Cell counts per sample came from amplifying reference gene primers. Assay used: immunoSEQ multiplex PCR; TCRdb lists only in-frame clones, some missing. Clone size and V and J calls were adopted from that table, with D and trimming inferred from the DNA. The profile shows 90,000 to 120,000 clones, less than 85% of them singletons. This sequence joins TRBV12-3 or TRBV12-4 and TRBJ1-1; tentative D call: TRBD1 (5 bases). Sequencing was done on a sample of peripheral blood. The source of this sequence is a woman in her thirties or forties with acute or convalescent COVID-19. The CDR3 bases are TGTGCCAGCAGTTTCAGCTCAGGGACTGAAGCTTTCTTT. Protein product: CASSFSSGTEAFF.